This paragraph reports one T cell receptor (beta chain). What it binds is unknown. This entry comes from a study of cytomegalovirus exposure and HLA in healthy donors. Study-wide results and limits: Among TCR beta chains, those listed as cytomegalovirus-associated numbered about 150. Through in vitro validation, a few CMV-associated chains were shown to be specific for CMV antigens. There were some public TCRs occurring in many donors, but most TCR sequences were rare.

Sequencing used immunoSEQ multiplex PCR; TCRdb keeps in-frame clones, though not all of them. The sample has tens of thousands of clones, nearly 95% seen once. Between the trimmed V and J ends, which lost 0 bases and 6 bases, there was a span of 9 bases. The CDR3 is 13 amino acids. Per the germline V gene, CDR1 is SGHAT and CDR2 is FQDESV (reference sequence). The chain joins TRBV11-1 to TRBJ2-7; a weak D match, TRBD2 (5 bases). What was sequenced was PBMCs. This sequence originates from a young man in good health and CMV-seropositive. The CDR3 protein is CASSLAPSLEQYF. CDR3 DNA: TGTGCCAGCAGCTTAGCTCCTAGCCTCGAGCAGTACTTC.